Presented here are 18 T cell receptor beta chains from one specimen sequenced in a study of blood T cell repertoires in COVID-19. TCRdb's table, derived via immunoSEQ multiplex PCR, lists solely in-frame clones and lacks some. The table has some 56,000 clones, approximately 80% seen once. The sequencing input was peripheral blood. The origin of the receptors is an elderly woman with acute or convalescent COVID-19.

The rearrangement links TRBV5-1 to TRBJ1-4, with D unclear. This CDR3 region has 13 residues. Germline V gives CDR1 SGHRS, CDR2 YFSETQ. V was trimmed by 3 bases and J by 2 bases, leaving 5 bases between them. CDR3 in amino acids: CASSWQTNEKLFF. CDR3 bases: TGCGCCAGCAGCTGGCAGACTAATGAAAAACTGTTTTTT.

V gene TRBV6-5 combines with J gene TRBJ2-4, with D perhaps matching TRBD2 (8 bases). From germline, CDR1 is MNHEY and CDR2 SVGAGI. V was shortened by 3 bases and J by 9 bases, with 18 bases between the two germline ends. The CDR3 contains 15 residues. The CDR3 DNA reads as TGTGCCAGCAGTTATTCAGACAGGGCGGGAGGCATTCAGTACTTC. Translating it yields CASSYSDRAGGIQYF.

This chain links TRBV6-6 with TRBJ2-6, with D maybe TRBD1 (6 bases). The CDR3 runs 15 residues. Trimming pared 4 bases from V and 2 bases from J, leaving 9 bases between. CDR1 and CDR2 (germline): MNHNY, SVGAGI (reference sequence). CDR3 DNA sequence: TGTGCCAGCAGTTCGGGGACAACTGGGGCCAACGTCCTGACTTTC. It yields the protein CASSSGTTGANVLTF.

V is TRBV24-1 and J is TRBJ2-3; 7 bases align to TRBD1. Trimming cost V 3 bases and J 2 bases; bases outside gene matches: 4. Germline CDR1 and CDR2: KGHDR and SFDVKD. The length of the CDR3 is 15 residues. Here the CDR3 reads CATSDATGSTDTQYF. Here the CDR3 DNA reads TGTGCCACCAGTGATGCGACAGGGTCCACAGATACGCAGTATTTT.

The rearrangement joins TRBV7-7 to TRBJ2-2; a weak D match, TRBD2 (5 bases). V dropped 1 base and J dropped 3 bases, with 12 bases sitting between them. The CDR3 is made up of 16 amino acids. CDR1 is SSHAT, CDR2 FNYEAQ, per germline (reference sequence). CDR3: CASSLVAGDHTGELFF. CDR3 bases: TGTGCCAGCAGCTTAGTCGCCGGGGATCACACCGGGGAGCTGTTTTTT.

The chain carries TRBV11-2 and TRBJ2-7; 10 bases agree with TRBD2. This CDR3 spans 14 amino acids. Per the germline V gene, CDR1 is SGHAT and CDR2 is FQNNGV. J lost 5 bases, V lost 3 bases, and 4 bases had no gene match. The CDR3 loop reads CASSFSLAGNEQYF. The CDR3 DNA is TGTGCCAGCAGCTTTTCACTAGCGGGGAACGAGCAGTACTTC.

This chain links TRBV6-2 or TRBV6-3 with TRBJ2-1; a weak D match, TRBD2 (6 bases). The V gene lost 1 base and the J gene lost 0 bases, with 13 bases spanning the gap. The germline CDR1 and CDR2 sequences are MNHEY and SVGEGT. The CDR3 has 17 amino acids. This chain's CDR3 is CASSYFLLANSYNEQFF. The CDR3 coding sequence is TGTGCCAGCAGTTACTTCCTCCTAGCGAACTCCTACAATGAGCAGTTCTTC.

The chain uses TRBV12-5 and TRBJ1-6, with 8 bases fitting TRBD1. V lost 5 bases and J lost 6; bases outside the gene matches: 6. This CDR3 is 15 amino acids long. Germline V CDR1 and CDR2: LGHNT, FRNRAP. CDR3 sequence (DNA): TGTGCTAGTGGTCTTATCGACAGGGGTAATTCACCCCTCCACTTT. Translation: CASGLIDRGNSPLHF.

V gene TRBV6-5 combines with J gene TRBJ1-3; 7 bases line up with TRBD1. Losses at the gene ends were 8 bases for V and 4 bases for J; bases not matched to a gene: 8. Per germline, CDR1 MNHEY and CDR2 SVGAGI. The length of the CDR3 is 14 residues. The CDR3 region has the DNA TGTGCCAGCTTCAAACAGGGGTGGGGAAACACCATATATTTT. The encoded protein is CASFKQGWGNTIYF.

The chain couples TRBV5-1 to TRBJ1-4; the D gene is possibly TRBD1 (6 bases). V was pared by 3 bases and J by 2 bases, with 8 bases between. Germline V CDR1 and CDR2: SGHRS, YFSETQ. The length of the CDR3 is 14 residues. The CDR3 spells CASSSQGTNEKLFF. The CDR3 nucleotides are TGCGCCAGCAGCTCACAGGGTACTAATGAAAAACTGTTTTTT.

The chain links TRBV5-1 to TRBJ2-5; 10 bases map to TRBD1. Germline CDR1 is SGHRS and CDR2 is YFSETQ. V was pared by 4 bases and J by 4 bases, with 4 bases of the junction left unmatched. There are 14 residues in the CDR3. This chain's CDR3 is CASSKGQGGETQYF. In nucleotides, the CDR3 is TGCGCCAGCAGCAAAGGACAGGGGGGAGAGACCCAGTACTTC. Full variable domain (missing parts from reference TRBV5-1 and TRBJ2-5): KAGVTQTPRYLIKTRGQQVTLSCSPISGHRSVSWYQQTPGQGLQFLFEYFSETQRNKGNFPGRFSGRQFSNSRSEMNVSTLELGDSALYLCASSKGQGGETQYFGPGTRLLVL.

This chain joins TRBV27 and TRBJ1-1, with 9 bases aligning to TRBD1. V trimming: 6 bases; J trimming: 0 bases; junction bases outside the gene matches: 11. The CDR3 covers 17 residues. CDR1 and CDR2 from the germline V gene are MNHEY and SMNVEV (reference sequence). The CDR3 coding sequence is TGTGCCAGCAGCCTCCGGGGGGACAGGGCGATGAACACTGAAGCTTTCTTT. Protein: CASSLRGDRAMNTEAFF.

The J gene is TRBJ2-6, the V gene TRBV24-1, with a tentative D call TRBD1 (5 bases). V lost 4 bases to trimming and J lost 0 bases, with 9 bases between them. This CDR3 comprises 16 residues. The V gene's germline CDR1 is KGHDR and CDR2 SFDVKD. DNA of the CDR3: TGTGCCACCAGTGACGGTACAGGCTCTGGGGCCAACGTCCTGACTTTC. Translation: CATSDGTGSGANVLTF.

This chain joins TRBV2 and TRBJ1-3; a possible D gene is TRBD1 (6 bases). The ends were cut back, 6 bases at V and 4 bases at J, with 19 bases in the middle. The length of the CDR3 is 16 residues. Germline CDR1 is SNHLY and CDR2 is FYNNEI. CDR3 sequence (DNA): TGTGCCAGCAGCGCCGCATTTGGGGGCTTGGGAAACACCATATATTTT. Translation gives CASSAAFGGLGNTIYF.

The gene calls are TRBV7-2 and TRBJ1-5, with 10 bases fitting TRBD1. V lost 5 bases and J lost 7; bases outside the gene matches: 11. The germline V gene has CDR1 SGHTA and CDR2 FQGNSA. CDR3 size: 16 residues. The CDR3 DNA is TGTGCCAGCAGCCTCCTCCTCCGGGACAGGGGACAGCCCCAGCATTTT. This gives the protein CASSLLLRDRGQPQHF.

This clone was seen a few times. The chain joins TRBV6-5 to TRBJ1-2; maybe TRBD1 (6 bases). V was cut by 6 bases and J by 4 bases, with 18 bases left in between. Germline V gene data show CDR1 as MNHEY and CDR2 as SVGAGI. CDR3 length: 15 amino acids. CDR3 bases: TGTGCCAGCAGCGACAGGTCGATGGGGTCCTATGGCTACACCTTC. It translates to CASSDRSMGSYGYTF.

The chain has TRBV3-1 (or the pseudogene TRBV3-2) and TRBJ1-3; D possibly corresponds to TRBD1 (6 bases). Trimming removed 2 bases at V and 2 bases at J, with 16 bases between. This CDR3 region has 17 residues. From germline, CDR1 is LGHDT and CDR2 YNNKEL (reference sequence). CDR3 loop: CASSQLQGRGPGNTIYF. In DNA form, the CDR3 reads TGTGCCAGCAGCCAATTACAGGGCCGTGGACCTGGAAACACCATATATTTT.

Details on this clone: The sample contains more than one DNA sequence encoding this CDR3. The V gene is TRBV7-2, the J gene TRBJ1-5; no clear D gene. V lost 1 base to trimming and J lost 0 bases, with 7 bases between them. Germline assignment: CDR1 SGHTA and CDR2 FQGNSA. CDR3 length equals 15 residues. Here the CDR3 reads CASSLVPNSNQPQHF. The CDR3 DNA is TGTGCCAGCAGCTTAGTTCCCAATAGCAATCAGCCCCAGCATTTT.